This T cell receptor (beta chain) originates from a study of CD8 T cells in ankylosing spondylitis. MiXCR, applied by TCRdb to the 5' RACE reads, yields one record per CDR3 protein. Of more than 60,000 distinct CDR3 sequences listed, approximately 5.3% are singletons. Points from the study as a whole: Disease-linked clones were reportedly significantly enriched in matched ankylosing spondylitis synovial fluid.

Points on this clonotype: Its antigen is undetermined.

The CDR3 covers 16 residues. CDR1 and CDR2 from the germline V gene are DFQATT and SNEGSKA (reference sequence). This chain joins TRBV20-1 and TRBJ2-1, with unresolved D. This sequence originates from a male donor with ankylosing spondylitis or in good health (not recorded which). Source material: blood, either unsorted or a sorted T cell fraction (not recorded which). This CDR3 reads CCFWGHSPGFYNEQFF. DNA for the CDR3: TGCTGTTTTTGGGGTCACTCTCCGGGCTTTTACAATGAGCAGTTCTTC.